This T cell receptor beta chain was sequenced for a study of blood T cell repertoires in COVID-19. Some clones are missing from TCRdb's copy, which holds only in-frame ones; the method was immunoSEQ multiplex PCR. The table shows fewer than 200,000 clones, with around 83% occurring only once. The length of the CDR3 is 15 residues. Germline V gene data show CDR1 as MNHEY and CDR2 as SMNVEV (reference sequence). The J segment lost 1 base and the V segment lost 6 bases, leaving 7 bases of the junction unmatched. The clonotype comes from a woman aged 60 to 75 with COVID-19, enrolled during active disease. Sequenced input: peripheral blood. V gene TRBV27 combines with J gene TRBJ2-3; TRBD2 agrees at 7 bases. For the CDR3, the DNA is TGTGCCAGCAGACTTAGCGGGTGGGGCACAGATACGCAGTATTTT. This encodes CASRLSGWGTDTQYF.